The 24 T cell receptor beta chains reported below all come from one sample, sequenced in a study of T cell responses to AZD1222 COVID-19 vaccine. TCRdb's table, derived via immunoSEQ multiplex PCR, lists solely in-frame clones and lacks some. The sample contains approximately 150,000 clones, 85% to 95% of which appear only once. This specimen consisted of peripheral blood, obtained on day 0 of AZD1222 vaccination. These receptors came from an adult in good health.

The V gene is TRBV30, the J gene TRBJ1-1; unclear D gene. CDR1 is GTSNPN, CDR2 SVGIG, per germline (reference sequence). CDR3 size: 13 residues. V dropped 2 bases and J dropped 5 bases, with 12 bases sitting between them. The CDR3 nucleotides are TGTGCCTGGAGTAAGAACCACGGAACTGAAGCTTTCTTT. Translation gives CAWSKNHGTEAFF. The full variable domain, completed using reference TRBV30 and TRBJ1-1, is SQTIHQWPATLVQPVGSPLSLECTVEGTSNPNLYWYRQAAGRGLQLLFYSVGIGQISSEVPQNLSASRPQDRQFILSSKKLLLSDSGFYLCAWSKNHGTEAFFGQGTRLTVV.

This sequence joins TRBV7-8 and TRBJ2-7, with D unresolved. The V end was cut by 2 bases, the J end by 2 bases, with 10 bases between. The germline V gene has CDR1 SGHVS and CDR2 FQNEAQ. This CDR3 is built from 14 residues. DNA of the CDR3: TGTGCCAGCAGCTTATCATCCTCCGCCTACGAGCAGTACTTC. Its protein is CASSLSSSAYEQYF. Looking up the rest from reference TRBV7-8 and TRBJ2-7 gives the full variable domain: GAGVSQSPRYKVAKRGQDVALRCDPISGHVSLFWYQQALGQGPEFLTYFQNEAQLDKSGLPSDRFFAERPEGSVSTLKIQRTQQEDSAVYLCASSLSSSAYEQYFGPGTRLTVT.

In DNA form, the CDR3 reads TGTGCCAGCAGCCGCACCGGGACAGCCAACACTGAAGCTTTCTTT. The encoded protein is CASSRTGTANTEAFF. V usage is TRBV7-2 and J usage is TRBJ1-1, with 7 bases lining up with TRBD1. Trimming at V came to 5 bases and at J to 2 bases, leaving 8 bases not matched to a gene. This CDR3 contains 15 residues. Germline V lookup: CDR1 SGHTA, CDR2 FQGNSA. The whole variable domain, filled in from reference TRBV7-2 and TRBJ1-1, reads GAGVSQSPSNKVTEKGKDVELRCDPISGHTALYWYRQSLGQGLEFLIYFQGNSAPDKSGLPSDRFSAERTGGSVSTLTIQRTQQEDSAVYLCASSRTGTANTEAFFGQGTRLTVV.

The gene calls are TRBV5-6 and TRBJ2-1, with D possibly being TRBD2 (6 bases). Trimming shortened V by 0 bases and J by 5 bases, and 21 bases separated the two germline ends. The CDR3 spans 18 residues. CDR1 SGHDT and CDR2 YYEEEE come from the germline V gene. The CDR3 sequence: CASSLVVLELARDNEQFF. CDR3 nucleotides: TGTGCCAGCAGCTTGGTGGTCTTGGAGCTAGCGCGTGACAATGAGCAGTTCTTC.

Worth noting for this clone: Relative to the germline gene, one junction end is altered; a read error may explain this. This rearrangement joins TRBV7-7 to TRBJ2-3; TRBD1 might be the D (5 bases). In germline, CDR1 is SSHAT, CDR2 FNYEAQ (reference sequence). This CDR3 is 15 amino acids long. The CDR3 sequence is CASSLGAPTTDTQYF. In nucleotides, the CDR3 is TGTGCTAGCAGCTTAGGGGCTCCGACCACAGATACGCAGTATTTT.

V and J are TRBV28 and TRBJ1-5; 8 nucleotides agree with TRBD1. There are 14 residues in the CDR3. Trimming took 6 bases from V and 6 from J; bases not matched to a gene: 7. Germline V CDR1 and CDR2: MDHEN, SYDVKM. For the CDR3, the DNA is TGTGCCAGCAGCTCGACAGGGGCCACTCAGCCCCAGCATTTT. It specifies CASSSTGATQPQHF. The complete variable domain, with remaining parts taken from reference TRBV28 and TRBJ1-5, reads DVKVTQSSRYLVKRTGEKVFLECVQDMDHENMFWYRQDPGLGLRLIYFSYDVKMKEKGDIPEGYSVSREKKERFSLILESASTNQTSMYLCASSSTGATQPQHFGDGTRLSIL.

The V and J genes are TRBV27 and TRBJ1-2; no reliable D call. This CDR3 is 16 amino acids long. Trimming took off 2 bases at V and 2 bases at J, with 15 bases between the two ends. In germline, CDR1 is MNHEY, CDR2 SMNVEV (reference sequence). CDR3 in amino acids: CASSLRKGTKNYGYTF. The CDR3 DNA reads TGTGCCAGCAGTTTACGGAAGGGTACGAAAAACTATGGCTACACCTTC.

The rearrangement links TRBV10-2 to TRBJ1-2; the D gene is possibly TRBD1 (6 bases). Trimming removed 7 bases from V and 4 bases from J, with 10 bases in between. This CDR3 region has 12 residues. CDR1 is WSHSY, CDR2 SAAADI, per germline. This CDR3 is CASMKDSYGYTF. The DNA of the CDR3 is TGCGCCAGCATGAAGGACAGCTATGGCTACACCTTC.

The table lists this clone with a count of one. The chain joins TRBV11-2 to TRBJ1-1; a possible D gene is TRBD1 (5 bases). CDR3 length: 16 amino acids. Germline lookup yields CDR1 SGHAT and CDR2 FQNNGV. V shed 1 base and J shed 1 base, with 13 bases lying between them. The chain's CDR3 is CASSLGKGQANTEAFF. The DNA of the CDR3 is TGTGCCAGCAGCTTAGGAAAGGGGCAGGCGAACACTGAAGCTTTCTTT.

The V and J genes are TRBV6-1 and TRBJ1-6; maybe TRBD1 (6 bases). Germline-derived CDR1 and CDR2 are MNHNS and SASEGT. This CDR3 has 18 amino acids. Deletions cut 2 bases from V and 6 bases from J, with 20 bases between. The CDR3 sequence: CASSEPRQGAGVNSPLHF. The CDR3 nucleotides read TGTGCCAGCAGTGAACCTAGACAAGGGGCAGGGGTTAATTCACCCCTCCACTTT.

The table lists this clone with a count of one. The chain is built from TRBV15 and TRBJ2-2; D remains ambiguous. The CDR3 loop spans 13 amino acids. Germline lookup yields CDR1 LNHNV and CDR2 YYDKDF (reference sequence). Trimming took 1 base from V and 5 from J, leaving 5 bases between them. The CDR3 protein is CATSRAETGELFF. For the CDR3, the DNA is TGTGCCACCAGCAGAGCGGAGACCGGGGAGCTGTTTTTT. The whole variable domain, filled in from reference TRBV15 and TRBJ2-2, reads DAMVIQNPRYQVTQFGKPVTLSCSQTLNHNVMYWYQQKSSQAPKLLFHYYDKDFNNEADTPDNFQSRRPNTSFCFLDIRSPGLGDTAMYLCATSRAETGELFFGEGSRLTVL.

The rearrangement links TRBV5-6 to TRBJ2-7, with 11 bases lining up with TRBD2. There are 16 residues in the CDR3. After removal of 4 bases from V and 2 bases from J, the junction contained 8 bases not matched to a gene. From germline, CDR1 is SGHDT and CDR2 YYEEEE. The CDR3 sequence: CASSPLAGGTTYEQYF. The DNA of the CDR3 is TGTGCCAGCAGCCCCCTAGCGGGAGGCACTACCTACGAGCAGTACTTC.

The J gene is TRBJ1-5, the V gene TRBV27; 10 positions agree with TRBD1. This CDR3 spans 13 amino acids. Germline CDR1 reads MNHEY; CDR2 reads SMNVEV (reference sequence). Germline trimming cut 5 bases from V and 6 bases from J; bases unmatched to any gene: 1. The CDR3 DNA reads as TGTGCCAGCAGTGGGACAGGGGTTCAGCCCCAGCATTTT. Protein product: CASSGTGVQPQHF.

This clone was detected once. The rearrangement joins TRBV19 to TRBJ2-3; 11 positions match TRBD2. The length of the CDR3 is 18 residues. Trimming took 5 bases from V and 2 from J; bases not matched to a gene: 12. Per the germline V gene, CDR1 is LNHDA and CDR2 is SQIVND (reference sequence). The DNA of the CDR3 is TGTGCCAGTAGTCCAGGGACTAGCGGTCCCTTGATCACAGATACGCAGTATTTT. Its protein is CASSPGTSGPLITDTQYF. The variable domain in full, with the rest retrieved from reference TRBV19 and TRBJ2-3, is DGGITQSPKYLFRKEGQNVTLSCEQNLNHDAMYWYRQDPGQGLRLIYYSQIVNDFQKGDIAEGYSVSREKKESFPLTVTSAQKNPTAFYLCASSPGTSGPLITDTQYFGPGTRLTVL.

The V and J genes are TRBV7-2 and TRBJ2-1; D ambiguous. The germline CDR1 and CDR2 sequences are SGHTA and FQGNSA. The CDR3 has 14 amino acids. V was shortened by 1 base and J by 2 bases, with 6 bases between the two germline ends. The CDR3 is CASSLDSTYNEQFF. CDR3 bases: TGTGCCAGCAGCTTAGACAGCACCTACAATGAGCAGTTCTTC.

CDR3 in DNA: TGTGCCAGCAGCCATAGGGGCGGGAGGGGCTACAATGAGCAGTTCTTC. This sequence encodes CASSHRGGRGYNEQFF. The chain joins TRBV7-6 to TRBJ2-1; 9 positions match TRBD2. The CDR3 covers 16 residues. CDR1 SGHVS and CDR2 FNYEAQ come from the germline V gene. The junction had 8 bases not matched to a gene; V was cut back by 5 bases and J by 3 bases. Combining the CDR3 with reference TRBV7-6 and TRBJ2-1 gives the whole variable domain GAGVSQSPRYKVTKRGQDVALRCDPISGHVSLYWYRQALGQGPEFLTYFNYEAQQDKSGLPNDRFSAERPEGSISTLTIQRTEQRDSAMYRCASSHRGGRGYNEQFFGPGTRLTVL.

This rearrangement joins TRBV10-3 to TRBJ1-4; 7 bases are a match to TRBD1. Germline V gives CDR1 ENHRY, CDR2 SYGVKD. V dropped 10 bases and J dropped 0; count of bases not matched to a gene: 5. This CDR3 is 14 amino acids long. The CDR3 loop reads CATRGGATNEKLFF. The CDR3 DNA is TGTGCCACCCGAGGGGGCGCAACTAATGAAAAACTGTTTTTT.

V is TRBV6-5 and J is TRBJ2-5, with 10 positions matching TRBD1. Germline loops: CDR1 MNHEY, CDR2 SVGAGI. V dropped 6 bases and J dropped 2; count of bases not matched to a gene: 6. The CDR3 runs to 15 residues. The CDR3 is CASSDRGRGQETQYF. The DNA of the CDR3 is TGTGCCAGCAGCGACAGGGGGCGAGGGCAAGAGACCCAGTACTTC.

V gene TRBV28 combines with J gene TRBJ1-5, with TRBD1 matching over 7 bases. The CDR3 has 16 residues. The germline V gene encodes CDR1 MDHEN and CDR2 SYDVKM. With V trimmed by 1 base and J by 7 bases, 10 bases remained unmatched. CDR3 DNA sequence: TGTGCCAGCAGTTTATCGAACAGGGGACGATACCAGCCCCAGCATTTT. Its protein product is CASSLSNRGRYQPQHF. Drawing the rest from reference TRBV28 and TRBJ1-5, the complete variable domain is DVKVTQSSRYLVKRTGEKVFLECVQDMDHENMFWYRQDPGLGLRLIYFSYDVKMKEKGDIPEGYSVSREKKERFSLILESASTNQTSMYLCASSLSNRGRYQPQHFGDGTRLSIL.

This chain uses TRBV4-1 with TRBJ2-3; D remains unclear. The V end was cut by 1 base, the J end by 6 bases, with 17 bases between. From germline, CDR1 is MGHRA and CDR2 YSYEKL. This CDR3 contains 16 residues. The CDR3, as DNA: TGCGCCAGCAGCCAAGCTTCTCGGGTTGCGGCGGATACGCAGTATTTT. Translation: CASSQASRVAADTQYF.

This clone was detected once. The chain uses TRBV4-2 and TRBJ1-3, with D uncertain. Germline V gene data show CDR1 as LGHNA and CDR2 as YNFKEQ. V was pared by 0 bases and J by 2 bases, with 17 bases between. CDR3 length: 18 amino acids. The CDR3 DNA is TGTGCCAGCAGCCAAGATGTTACGGAGGTGAGAGCTGGAAACACCATATATTTT. Translated: CASSQDVTEVRAGNTIYF.

The chain has TRBV5-8 and TRBJ2-6; possibly TRBD1 or TRBD2 for D (6 bases each). Germline lookup yields CDR1 SGHTS and CDR2 YDEGEE. CDR3 length equals 17 residues. V lost 2 bases, J lost 5 bases, and 17 bases lay in between. CDR3 amino acids: CASSFEGGAGWANVLTF. For the CDR3, the DNA is TGTGCCAGCAGCTTTGAGGGGGGCGCGGGTTGGGCCAACGTCCTGACTTTC.

The V gene is TRBV25-1, the J gene TRBJ1-2, with a possible D match to TRBD1 (5 bases). Germline V gene lookup returns CDR1 MGHDK and CDR2 SYGVNS. This CDR3 is 14 amino acids long. V was shortened by 2 bases and J by 4 bases, with 11 bases between the two germline ends. CDR3 bases: TGTGCCAGCAGTGAAGGTCAGGGCCTCTATGGCTACACCTTC. Encoded protein: CASSEGQGLYGYTF.

This clone was observed a single time. In DNA form, the CDR3 reads TGTGGAGGGGGGGTCACTGAAGCTTTCTTT. Amino acids: CGGGVTEAFF. The rearrangement joins TRBV30 to TRBJ1-1, with D possibly TRBD1 on 6 matching bases. The germline CDR1 and CDR2 sequences are GTSNPN and SVGIG (reference sequence). The CDR3 is 10 amino acids.